This entry features one T cell receptor (beta chain) sequence. This clone was recorded only once. What this receptor recognizes is not known. No base quality information exists; no much larger clone differs at one position. The data were taken from a study of blood T cell repertoires in COVID-19 (dated by TCRdb to 2020 to 2022). Regarding the complete study: The collaborator samples originated in the United States, Italy and Spain and spanned the acute and convalescent phases of COVID-19. Nearly every sample came with metadata listing a de-identified subject ID, COVID-19 status, age in years and sex. The repertoires were made available in a free public database intended to serve as a resource for research on the immune response to SARS-CoV-2. Where available, HLA class I and class II types were obtained from metadata supplied by the sample provider rather than from assay-based typing. The dataset comprised deeply sampled blood TCRbeta repertoires from subjects exposed to, actively infected with, or recovered from COVID-19. The samples were drawn from two sources: the first 160 participants of the ongoing ImmuneRACE study, and about 1,300 subjects contributed by 6 global collaborators. The prospective study material was composed of cDNA or gDNA derived from T cells, B-cell-depleted T cells, or PBMCs. Paper-wide results and their limitations: The quantity of clinical and demographic metadata differed by source and by participant and was supplied without curation.

The germline V gene (reference sequence) gives CDR1 as SGHNT and CDR2 as YYREEE. V is cut by 1 base and J by 6 bases, and the space between the germline ends is 14 bases. The CDR3 runs 14 amino acids, cysteine and phenylalanine included. Only the CDR3 DNA stays, 42 bases, in frame from base 1. The immunoSEQ Assay, a bias-controlled multiplex PCR, was used to amplify TCRbeta CDR3 regions from genomic DNA. Turning to the authors' computational methods: Within the assay, amplification of reference gene primers was used to estimate how many nucleated cells each sample contained. To quantify the absolute abundance of each unique TCRbeta CDR3 rearrangement, sequence reads were collapsed and filtered. For each sample, productive Simpson clonality was calculated as the square root of Simpson's diversity index across productive rearrangements. TCRdb stores this immuneACCESS table with in-frame sequences only. Part of the clones is absent; in the studies checked, under half of the shortfall reflects unresolved V genes, and no reason is known for the rest. For V, J and clone size, that table is used; D and trimming come from the DNA. The sample contains some 150,000 clones, roughly 84% of them found a single time. Jointly, the top ten make up under 2.5% of the sample.

Whole blood was collected in K2EDTA tubes by collaborating institutions according to the institutions' own protocols. For TCRbeta analysis, collaborators shipped samples as frozen whole blood, isolated PBMCs, or DNA extracted from either of those sample types. The receptor's source is a man aged 70 or older with acute or convalescent COVID-19. The chain is encoded by TRBV5-4 joined to TRBJ2-7; a tentative D call is TRBD2 (6 bases match). What was sequenced was peripheral blood. The nucleotide sequence reads as follows: TGTGCCAGCAGCTTGTCTGGAGGGTTTGGCGAGCAGTACTTC. Translated, it reads CASSLSGGFGEQYF.